This is a list of T cell receptor beta chains from one sample in a study of T cell responses to AZD1222 COVID-19 vaccine. The method was immunoSEQ multiplex PCR; TCRdb's version includes in-frame clones alone and lacks a portion of them. This sample carries about 180,000 clones, 70% to 90% of them seen once, and the ten largest clones take 0.4% to 0.5%. The input for sequencing was peripheral blood, taken on day 0 of AZD1222 vaccination. The receptors were sampled from an adult in good health. Each CDR3 is given with its conserved first and last residue. A D gene is named only where the DNA matches it firmly. Only some rows state a clone size, as once, few, many or a class for expanded clones.

. . TRBJ1-2 TRBV7-3 TGTGCCAGCAGCTTAACGGGTCTCTCCGAGGGGGGCTACACCTTC CASSLTGLSEGGYTF
. . TRBJ2-7 TRBV28 TGTGCCAGCAGTTGGGGCTCCTACGAGCAGTACTTC CASSWGSYEQYF
. TRBD2 TRBJ2-5 TRBV5-1 TGCGCCAGCAGCCCCCTGACTAGCGGGGTGGGTGAGACCCAGTACTTC CASSPLTSGVGETQYF
. . TRBJ2-7 TRBV5-5 TGTGCCAGCAGCCGAGCAGACTACGAGCAGTACTTC CASSRADYEQYF
. . TRBJ1-5 TRBV28 TGTGCCAGCAGTCATCAGTATAGCAATCAGCCCCAGCATTTT CASSHQYSNQPQHF
. . TRBJ1-3 TRBV15 TGTGCCACCAGCAGCGCCTCTGGAAACACCATATATTTT CATSSASGNTIYF
. TRBD2 TRBJ2-5 TRBV30 TGTGCCTGGAGTAAGGGACTAGCGGAAGAGACCCAGTACTTC CAWSKGLAEETQYF
. TRBD1 TRBJ2-5 TRBV5-6 TGTGCCAGCAGCTTGTGGGGGACAGGGTACCGAGAGACCCAGTACTTC CASSLWGTGYRETQYF
. TRBD1 TRBJ1-4 TRBV5-8 TGTGCCAGCAGCCCCCGGGACAGGAACGAAAAACTGTTTTTT CASSPRDRNEKLFF
. . TRBJ2-6 TRBV3-1/TRBV3-2 TGTGCCAGCCGTACCAGGGGCGCCCCTAATAGTGGGGCCAACGTCCTGACTTTC CASRTRGAPNSGANVLTF
once . TRBJ1-2 TRBV7-8 TGTGCCAGCAGCCCACAGGGACGGGAAAATGGCTACACCTTC CASSPQGRENGYTF
. . TRBJ2-3 TRBV6-1 TGTGCCAGCAGTGAACAGGGAATCGATACGCAGTATTTT CASSEQGIDTQYF
. . TRBJ2-5 TRBV30 TGTGCCTGGAGTGTACAGGAGACCCAGTACTTC CAWSVQETQYF
. TRBD1 TRBJ1-6 TRBV6-6 TGTGCCAGTGCAGGGGGCTTTAATTCACCCCTCCACTTT CASAGGFNSPLHF
. TRBD2 TRBJ2-7 TRBV29-1 TGCAGCGTTGAAACTAGCGGGAGGGAGCAGTACTTC CSVETSGREQYF
once TRBD1 TRBJ2-6 TRBV28 TGTGCCAGCAGTTTAGGGGACAGGGCTGGGGCCAACGTCCTGACTTTC CASSLGDRAGANVLTF
. TRBD2 TRBJ2-1 TRBV27 TGTGCCAGCAGTTTACTCACGACTAGCGCTTACAATGAGCAGTTCTTC CASSLLTTSAYNEQFF
. . TRBJ2-7 TRBV7-3 TGTGCCAGCAGCTCCGGACTCGATACACCGCAGTACTTC CASSSGLDTPQYF
. TRBD2 TRBJ2-1 TRBV4-1 TGCGCCAGCAGCCAAGATCTTATAAAGGGACTAGCGGGATTTGAGCAGTTCTTC CASSQDLIKGLAGFEQFF
once . TRBJ2-7 TRBV5-6 TGTGCCAGCGGGATGGAAGGGGTATGGCCCTACGAGCAGTACTTC CASGMEGVWPYEQYF
. . TRBJ1-1 TRBV5-1 TGCGCCAGCAGCTTGGTGCAGGGCGGAGACACTGAAGCTTTCTTT CASSLVQGGDTEAFF
. . TRBJ1-6 TRBV28 TGTGCCAGCAGTTTGGTTAATTCACCCCTCCACTTT CASSLVNSPLHF
once TRBD1 TRBJ2-3 TRBV4-3 TGCGCCAGCAGCCAAGAAATGGGACAGGGGCGCGGGGGCACAGATACGCAGTATTTT CASSQEMGQGRGGTDTQYF
. TRBD1 TRBJ1-3 TRBV10-3 TGTGCCATCAGCTTGGGACAGGACTCTGGAAACACCATATATTTT CAISLGQDSGNTIYF
. TRBD2 TRBJ2-7 TRBV30 TGTGCCTGGGAACCCCGACTAGCGGGAGTGGACGAGCAGTACTTC CAWEPRLAGVDEQYF
. . TRBJ2-5 TRBV9 TGTGCCAGCAGCGTAGTGGTGGGAGAGACCCAGTACTTC CASSVVVGETQYF
. . TRBJ1-1 TRBV10-2 TGCGCCAGCAGTGAGTCTGGGGCAGGCAGGCCAGGGAGTAGTGAAGCTTTCTTT CASSESGAGRPGSSEAFF
. TRBD2 TRBJ2-5 TRBV27 TGTGCCAGCAGTTTGTCGGGGGGAGGGACCCAGTACTTC CASSLSGGGTQYF
. . TRBJ1-3 TRBV5-5 TGTGCCAGCAGCTTGGAGGGATTTGAAAACACCATATATTTT CASSLEGFENTIYF
. . TRBJ1-2 TRBV12-5 TGTGCTAGTGGTATGAGACCCGCTTGGGGCTACACCTTC CASGMRPAWGYTF
. TRBD2 TRBJ2-5 TRBV6-5 TGTGCCAGCTCCGGACTAGCGGGAGGAGAAGAGACCCAGTACTTC CASSGLAGGEETQYF
once . TRBJ1-1 TRBV19 TGTGCCTCGAACGAGGCGGACACTGAAGCTTTCTTT CASNEADTEAFF
. . TRBJ1-6 TRBV11-2 TGTGCCAGCAGCTTAGACAGGGGACCTTTCTCCTATAATTCACCCCTCCACTTT CASSLDRGPFSYNSPLHF
. TRBD1 TRBJ1-1 TRBV18 TGTGCCAGCTCACTGGGACAGGGGGGTATCACTGAAGCTTTCTTT CASSLGQGGITEAFF
. . TRBJ2-1 TRBV7-2 TGTGTCAGCAGCTTAGGGTATGGGGGGAATGAGCAGTTCTTC CVSSLGYGGNEQFF
. . TRBJ2-1 TRBV3-1/TRBV3-2 TGTGCCAGCAGCCAAGATATCGCTGGCCAGTTCTTC CASSQDIAGQFF
. TRBD2 TRBJ2-7 TRBV6-2/TRBV6-3 TGTGCCAGCAGTTTGACTAGCGGGGATTCCTACGAGCAGTACTTC CASSLTSGDSYEQYF
. TRBD1 TRBJ1-1 TRBV6-5 TGTGCCAGCAGTACGACAGGGGGAAGTGAAGCTTTCTTT CASSTTGGSEAFF
. . TRBJ2-7 TRBV5-1 TGCGCCAGCAGCTTCTCCGGATCCATTTCCTACGAGCAGTACTTC CASSFSGSISYEQYF
. . TRBJ1-1 TRBV14 TGTGCCAGCAGCCAAGAGGGAGTCAGGGTAAGGAGCACTGAAGCTTTCTTT CASSQEGVRVRSTEAFF
few . TRBJ2-1 TRBV2 TGTGCCAGCAGTGACCCCCTAGCGAGGAATGAGCAGTTCTTC CASSDPLARNEQFF
. TRBD2 TRBJ2-3 TRBV6-4 TGTGCCAGCAGGGAGACTAGCGGGAGTTTAAGAGATACGCAGTATTTT CASRETSGSLRDTQYF
. . TRBJ1-2 TRBV6-4 TGTGCCAGCAGTGAGAGTGGGGGGGTAGGTGGCTACACCTTC CASSESGGVGGYTF
. TRBD1 TRBJ1-2 TRBV9 TGTGCCAGCAGCGCCACGACAGGGGTTGGCTACACCTTC CASSATTGVGYTF
few TRBD1 TRBJ2-5 TRBV5-4 TGTGCCAGCAGCTGGGACAGCCAAGAGACCCAGTACTTC CASSWDSQETQYF
. TRBD1 TRBJ1-3 TRBV28 TGTGCCAGCAGTACCTCCAGGGGGACCATATATTTT CASSTSRGTIYF
. . TRBJ1-1 TRBV11-2 TGTGCCAGCAGCCCCCATTCGGGATCCGAAGCTTTCTTT CASSPHSGSEAFF
. . TRBJ1-5 TRBV30 TGTGCCTGGACAGTCCAGGCAGGGCAGCCCCAGCATTTT CAWTVQAGQPQHF